What follows are 30 T cell receptor beta chains derived from one specimen sequenced in a study of T cell clonotyping in hematopoietic cell transplantation. Generated by immunoSEQ multiplex PCR, the TCRdb table keeps only in-frame clones and is missing some. Found here are around 40,000 clones, roughly 94% of them singletons; the top ten hold under 2%. Regarding time point: recipient sample about 28 days before transplant, after cytoreduction. The sequenced sample was peripheral blood mononuclear cells, obtained before stem cell transplant. The source is a man in his forties or fifties with chronic myeloid leukemia. Some clones in this sample may be carry-over from other donors' samples.

The chain carries TRBV4-3 and TRBJ1-1, with 12 bases lining up with TRBD1. Trimming at V came to 3 bases and at J to 3 bases, leaving 17 bases not matched to a gene. CDR3 length: 20 residues. CDR1 and CDR2 (germline): LGHNA, YSLEER. The CDR3 reads CASSQGTGGAGVFADTEAFF. The CDR3, as DNA: TGCGCCAGCAGCCAGGGGACAGGGGGCGCGGGGGTGTTTGCGGACACTGAAGCTTTCTTT.

There are a few counts of this clone. The chain has TRBV7-8 and TRBJ1-6; D remains unclear. V dropped 3 bases and J dropped 7 bases, with 13 bases sitting between them. Germline CDR1 reads SGHVS; CDR2 reads FQNEAQ. The CDR3 contains 15 residues. DNA of the CDR3: TGTGCCAGCAGCTTTCCGGTGGGCCAGAATTCACCCCTCCACTTT. It yields the protein CASSFPVGQNSPLHF.

The chain uses TRBV7-6 and TRBJ2-7; possibly TRBD1 or TRBD2 for D (5 bases each). Per germline, CDR1 SGHVS and CDR2 FNYEAQ. CDR3 length: 14 residues. The V end was cut by 5 bases, the J end by 5 bases, with 16 bases between. This CDR3 is CASSPSGTHNEQYF. CDR3 DNA sequence: TGTGCCAGCAGCCCCTCAGGGACCCACAACGAGCAGTACTTC.

The V call is TRBV20-1, the J call TRBJ2-3; D might be TRBD1 or TRBD2, each matching 5 bases. Trimming took off 7 bases at V and 2 bases at J, with 7 bases between the two ends. This CDR3 spans 11 amino acids. CDR1 DFQATT and CDR2 SNEGSKA come from the germline V gene (reference sequence). DNA for the CDR3: TGCAGTGTTGGGACCACAGATACGCAGTATTTT. Amino acids: CSVGTTDTQYF.

The chain is built from TRBV27 and TRBJ1-6; D gene ambiguous. The V gene's germline CDR1 is MNHEY and CDR2 SMNVEV (reference sequence). Trimming left V 5 bases short and J 10 bases short, with 9 bases between. The CDR3 totals 12 residues. The CDR3 region is CASSEGGSPLHF. For the CDR3, the DNA is TGTGCCAGCAGTGAAGGAGGGTCACCCCTCCACTTT.

The CDR3 DNA is TGTGCCAGCAGCCAGGGGGAGCTCTACGAGCAGTACTTC. This encodes CASSQGELYEQYF. The rearrangement links TRBV5-4 to TRBJ2-7; 7 positions agree with TRBD1. Germline values: CDR1 SGHNT, CDR2 YYREEE (reference sequence). The CDR3 contains 13 residues. The junction had 4 bases not matched to a gene; V was cut back by 4 bases and J by 3 bases.

In its sample, this clone was seen a few times. This chain joins TRBV28 and TRBJ1-1; D not certain. Trimming removed 3 bases at V and 5 bases at J, with 19 bases between. CDR3 size: 16 residues. Germline V CDR1 and CDR2: MDHEN, SYDVKM. Here the CDR3 DNA reads TGTGCCAGCAGTTTTATATCGCCCGGGTTGGGGACTGAAGCTTTCTTT. This translates into CASSFISPGLGTEAFF.

This clone was found a few times. CDR3 protein: CASSFHRQPQHF. The CDR3 coding sequence is TGTGCCAGCAGTTTCCATCGTCAGCCCCAGCATTTT. J is TRBJ1-5 and V is TRBV27; D call uncertain. This CDR3 has 12 amino acids. V lost 3 bases, J lost 6 bases, and 6 bases lay in between. From germline, CDR1 is MNHEY and CDR2 SMNVEV (reference sequence).

The chain is built from TRBV7-3 and TRBJ1-2; D is undetermined. Trimming pared 7 bases from V and 2 bases from J, leaving 14 bases between. The CDR3 spans 14 residues. Germline CDR1 is SGHTA and CDR2 is FQGTGA. The CDR3 spells CASKMGPLNYGYTF. CDR3 DNA sequence: TGTGCCAGCAAAATGGGCCCCCTAAACTATGGCTACACCTTC. The full variable domain, in which reference TRBV7-3 and TRBJ1-2 provide the parts outside the CDR3, is GAGVSQTPSNKVTEKGKYVELRCDPISGHTALYWYRQSLGQGPEFLIYFQGTGAADDSGLPNDRFFAVRPEGSVSTLKIQRTERGDSAVYLCASKMGPLNYGYTFGSGTRLTVV.

V is TRBV5-1 and J is TRBJ2-5; tentatively, D is TRBD1 or TRBD2 (5 bases each). The length of the CDR3 is 15 residues. The germline V gene has CDR1 SGHRS and CDR2 YFSETQ. V lost 2 bases to trimming and J lost 4 bases, with 15 bases between them. In nucleotides, the CDR3 is TGCGCCAGCAGCTTCAATGGTCCAGGGACAGAGACCCAGTACTTC. As protein: CASSFNGPGTETQYF.

The chain links TRBV7-6 to TRBJ2-1; 14 nucleotides line up with TRBD2. The CDR3 length is 19 residues. Germline lookup yields CDR1 SGHVS and CDR2 FNYEAQ. V gave up 5 bases and J gave up 0 bases; unmatched junction bases: 9. As DNA, the CDR3 is TGTGCCAGCAGCACCCCGGGACTAGCGGGGGCCACCTCCTACAATGAGCAGTTCTTC. It encodes CASSTPGLAGATSYNEQFF.

The chain joins TRBV7-9 to TRBJ1-4; TRBD1 agrees at 8 bases. V lost 7 bases and J lost 3; bases outside the gene matches: 7. CDR3 length: 15 amino acids. Germline CDR1 and CDR2: SEHNR and FQNEAQ (reference sequence). The CDR3: CASTLLTGANEKLFF. The DNA for the CDR3 is TGTGCCAGCACCCTACTGACAGGGGCTAATGAAAAACTGTTTTTT.

As DNA, the CDR3 is TGCGCCAGCAGCTTGGGCCGGGGGGGCAGAGAAGAGACCCAGTACTTC. Protein product: CASSLGRGGREETQYF. V usage is TRBV5-1 and J usage is TRBJ2-5; 8 bases line up with TRBD2. The V gene end was trimmed by 0 bases and the J gene end by 3 bases; junction bases not matched to a gene: 7. From germline, CDR1 is SGHRS and CDR2 YFSETQ. The CDR3 totals 16 residues.

The chain joins TRBV28 to TRBJ2-4, with 7 bases matching TRBD2. Germline V gene lookup returns CDR1 MDHEN and CDR2 SYDVKM. CDR3 length equals 13 residues. After removal of 6 bases from V and 7 bases from J, the junction contained 6 bases not matched to a gene. The CDR3: CASRPWGGNIQYF. CDR3 nucleotides: TGTGCCAGCAGGCCCTGGGGGGGGAACATTCAGTACTTC.

The chain recombines TRBV9 with TRBJ1-1; 7 bases line up with TRBD1. CDR3 size: 15 residues. Trimming cost V 4 bases and J 0 bases; bases outside gene matches: 6. The germline V gene encodes CDR1 SGDLS and CDR2 YYNGEE. Here the CDR3 DNA reads TGTGCCAGCAGCCCCCGGACAGGTTTGAACACTGAAGCTTTCTTT. This encodes CASSPRTGLNTEAFF. The full variable domain, in which reference TRBV9 and TRBJ1-1 provide the parts outside the CDR3, is DSGVTQTPKHLITATGQRVTLRCSPRSGDLSVYWYQQSLDQGLQFLIQYYNGEERAKGNILERFSAQQFPDLHSELNLSSLELGDSALYFCASSPRTGLNTEAFFGQGTRLTVV.

This chain connects TRBV7-2 to TRBJ1-1, with D perhaps TRBD1 (5 bases). The germline gives CDR1 SGHTA, CDR2 FQGNSA. V was cut by 8 bases and J by 7 bases, with 23 bases left in between. CDR3 length: 15 residues. The CDR3 DNA reads as TGTGCCAGCGGAAAGGGTGGAGGGGTATGGAGTGAAGCTTTCTTT. Translation: CASGKGGGVWSEAFF.

This clone is medium-sized. V and J are TRBV6-1 and TRBJ2-7, with 9 bases matching TRBD1. From germline, CDR1 is MNHNS and CDR2 SASEGT. Losses at the gene ends were 4 bases for V and 1 base for J; bases not matched to a gene: 8. The CDR3 totals 16 residues. The CDR3 DNA follows: TGTGCCAGCAGTGCCTACGGGGGGACAGGGTCCTACGAGCAGTACTTC. The encoded protein is CASSAYGGTGSYEQYF.

The chain couples TRBV2 to TRBJ1-1, with 7 bases fitting TRBD1. Trimming took 7 bases from V and 3 from J; bases not matched to a gene: 8. The germline V gene encodes CDR1 SNHLY and CDR2 FYNNEI. This CDR3 has 14 amino acids. The DNA of the CDR3 is TGTGCCAGCATCCCAGGGGGAAGCGACACTGAAGCTTTCTTT. Its protein product is CASIPGGSDTEAFF.

The chain employs TRBV2 and TRBJ2-7; D uncertain. Germline CDR1 and CDR2: SNHLY and FYNNEI. This CDR3 spans 12 amino acids. The V gene lost 1 base and the J gene lost 4 bases, with 5 bases spanning the gap. In nucleotides, the CDR3 is TGTGCCAGCAGTGAAGGCGGATACGAGCAGTACTTC. It codes for CASSEGGYEQYF. The variable domain in full, with the rest retrieved from reference TRBV2 and TRBJ2-7, is EPEVTQTPSHQVTQMGQEVILRCVPISNHLYFYWYRQILGQKVEFLVSFYNNEISEKSEIFDDQFSVERPDGSNFTLKIRSTKLEDSAMYFCASSEGGYEQYFGPGTRLTVT.

The CDR3 bases are TGTGCCAGCAGTCCCCTCAAGGTTGAGCAGTACTTC. Protein product: CASSPLKVEQYF. V usage is TRBV2 and J usage is TRBJ2-7; D gene ambiguous. Germline lookup yields CDR1 SNHLY and CDR2 FYNNEI. CDR3 length: 12 residues. The germline V and J ends were trimmed by 5 bases and 7 bases, with 12 bases remaining between them.

J is TRBJ2-2 and V is TRBV18, with 9 nucleotides matching TRBD1. The CDR3 extends over 14 amino acids. CDR1 and CDR2 from the germline V gene are KGHSH and LQKENI. The ends lost 4 bases at V and 7 bases at J; junction bases unmatched: 4. Written as DNA, the CDR3 is TGTGCCAGCTCACGGGACAGGGATATCGGGGAGCTGTTTTTT. This translates into CASSRDRDIGELFF.

The rearrangement uses TRBV7-2 and TRBJ2-3; 11 nucleotides align to TRBD2. From germline, CDR1 is SGHTA and CDR2 FQGNSA. The J segment lost 0 bases and the V segment lost 3 bases, leaving 5 bases of the junction unmatched. The CDR3 has 17 amino acids. The CDR3 loop reads CASSFTSGGWSTDTQYF. The CDR3, as DNA: TGTGCCAGCAGCTTCACTAGCGGGGGTTGGAGCACAGATACGCAGTATTTT.

The chain carries TRBV5-8 and TRBJ2-7, with D possibly TRBD2 on 5 matching bases. Germline V gene lookup returns CDR1 SGHTS and CDR2 YDEGEE. Trimming stripped 0 bases from V and 0 bases from J, with 10 bases between. The CDR3 totals 15 residues. Here the CDR3 DNA reads TGTGCCAGCAGCTTGGCCGGGGTTAGCTCCTACGAGCAGTACTTC. Translation: CASSLAGVSSYEQYF.

This chain links TRBV6-5 with TRBJ1-1; no reliable D call. The CDR3 loop spans 13 amino acids. Germline V CDR1 and CDR2: MNHEY, SVGAGI. Trimming shortened V by 2 bases and J by 3 bases, and 7 bases separated the two germline ends. DNA for the CDR3: TGTGCCAGCAGTTACACAGAGGACACTGAAGCTTTCTTT. This gives the protein CASSYTEDTEAFF.

The chain carries TRBV7-9 and TRBJ1-2; D unclear. Germline CDR1 and CDR2: SEHNR and FQNEAQ (reference sequence). The germline V and J ends were trimmed by 7 bases and 2 bases, with 14 bases remaining between them. This CDR3 has 14 residues. CDR3 sequence reads: CASTEAATNYGYTF. CDR3 coding DNA: TGTGCCAGCACGGAGGCAGCGACCAACTATGGCTACACCTTC.

This sequence joins TRBV29-1 and TRBJ1-1; no reliable D call. Trimming shortened V by 2 bases and J by 6 bases, and 7 bases separated the two germline ends. The CDR3 totals 11 residues. CDR1 is SQVTM, CDR2 ANQGSEA, per germline. The CDR3 here is CSVEQAAEAFF. The CDR3 DNA sequence: TGCAGCGTTGAACAGGCCGCTGAAGCTTTCTTT.

V usage is TRBV2 and J usage is TRBJ2-7; TRBD1 matches 8 bases. V was clipped by 6 bases and J by 5 bases; unmatched bases: 6. CDR1 SNHLY and CDR2 FYNNEI come from the germline V gene. CDR3 size: 13 residues. The CDR3 loop is CASRGTGPHEQYF. The DNA of the CDR3 is TGTGCCAGCAGGGGGACAGGCCCCCACGAGCAGTACTTC.

The chain employs TRBV5-5 and TRBJ1-2, with unresolved D. The CDR3 totals 16 residues. V was shortened by 3 bases and J by 4 bases, with 19 bases between the two germline ends. From germline, CDR1 is SGHKS and CDR2 YYEKEE (reference sequence). The CDR3 nucleotides are TGTGCCAGCAGCTCTCTATGGAAACATAGAGGCTATGGCTACACCTTC. It codes for CASSSLWKHRGYGYTF. The full variable domain, its missing parts supplied by reference TRBV5-5 and TRBJ1-2, is DAGVTQSPTHLIKTRGQQVTLRCSPISGHKSVSWYQQVLGQGPQFIFQYYEKEERGRGNFPDRFSARQFPNYSSELNVNALLLGDSALYLCASSSLWKHRGYGYTFGSGTRLTVV.

The chain carries TRBV7-2 and TRBJ1-6; D not resolved. There are 12 residues in the CDR3. Deletions cut 4 bases from V and 8 bases from J, with 6 bases between. Germline CDR1 reads SGHTA; CDR2 reads FQGNSA. Here the CDR3 DNA reads TGTGCCAGCAGCTCCCAGGATTCACCCCTCCACTTT. It yields the protein CASSSQDSPLHF.

The chain joins TRBV10-3 to TRBJ2-7; a possible D gene is TRBD2 (5 bases). CDR1 and CDR2 (germline): ENHRY, SYGVKD. The CDR3 spans 13 residues. Trimming shortened V by 7 bases and J by 2 bases, and 12 bases separated the two germline ends. CDR3 nucleotide sequence: TGTGCCATCACCCAACCCGGGGCCTACGAGCAGTACTTC. Amino acid sequence: CAITQPGAYEQYF.